The 5 T cell receptor beta chains listed next were all sequenced from one sample in a study of T cells in women clearing cervical HPV infection. Sequencing used immunoSEQ multiplex PCR; TCRdb keeps in-frame clones, though not all of them. The sample totals about 30,000 clones. Sample: blood buffy coat. Every receptor here comes from a woman between 18 and 69 years old with a cervical HPV16 infection that either progressed to CIN3+ or cleared (not recorded which).

Notes on this clone: Coverage ceases 3 residues before the CDR3 finishes, and the germline J gene fills in the end. The chain couples TRBV2 to TRBJ1-1; TRBD1 is a possible D gene (5 bases). V was shortened by 7 bases and J by 7 bases, with 19 bases between the two germline ends. The CDR3 is made up of 14 amino acids. CDR1 is SNHLY and CDR2 is FYNNEI in the germline V gene. The CDR3 reads CASTESPGLNEAFF. CDR3 DNA (partial): TGTGCCAGCACCGAGAGTCCAGGGCTGAATGAA.

In regard to this clone: The read falls 3 residues short of the CDR3 end, and the missing part is taken from the germline J gene. V is TRBV7-6 and J is TRBJ1-3, with D possibly TRBD1 on 6 matching bases. V dropped 1 base and J dropped 6 bases, with 13 bases sitting between them. CDR3 length equals 15 residues. Germline-derived CDR1 and CDR2 are SGHVS and FNYEAQ. The covered CDR3 bases are TGTGCCAGCAGCTTAGGTCCGCAGGGGAAAAACACC. Translation: CASSLGPQGKNT. In full, the CDR3 reads CASSLGPQGKNTIYF. Based on the CDR3 plus reference TRBV7-6 and TRBJ1-3, the full variable domain is GAGVSQSPRYKVTKRGQDVALRCDPISGHVSLYWYRQALGQGPEFLTYFNYEAQQDKSGLPNDRFSAERPEGSISTLTIQRTEQRDSAMYRCASSLGPQGKNTIYFGEGSWLTVV.

Comment on this clone: Read sequence stops 3 residues before the CDR3 end, and the germline J gene provides the missing end. This chain uses TRBV30 with TRBJ1-1; 7 bases are a match to TRBD1. V was pared by 3 bases and J by 1 base, with 2 bases of the junction left unmatched. Per the germline V gene, CDR1 is GTSNPN and CDR2 is SVGIG (reference sequence). The CDR3 runs to 13 residues. Partial CDR3 DNA: TGTGCCTGGAGGGGACAGCCGAACACTGAA. This gives the protein CAWRGQPNTE. The whole CDR3 sequence reads CAWRGQPNTEAFF. Together with reference TRBV30 and TRBJ1-1, the CDR3 gives the full variable domain: SQTIHQWPATLVQPVGSPLSLECTVEGTSNPNLYWYRQAAGRGLQLLFYSVGIGQISSEVPQNLSASRPQDRQFILSSKKLLLSDSGFYLCAWRGQPNTEAFFGQGTRLTVV.

The sequenced CDR3 bases are TGCAGCGTTGATACTAGAAAAACGTACCAAGAGACC. Residues: CSVDTRKTYQET. The CDR3 in full is CSVDTRKTYQETQYF. The chain carries TRBV29-1 and TRBJ2-5; D possibly corresponds to TRBD2 (5 bases). The CDR3 end lies 3 residues beyond the end of the read and is filled in from the germline J gene. Germline CDR1 and CDR2: SQVTM and ANQGSEA. There are 15 residues in the CDR3. V lost 3 bases and J lost 0, with 14 bases in between.

CDR3 amino acids: CASSRLGETQYF. The CDR3 bases that were read are TGTGCCAGCAGCCGGCTAGGGGAGACG. The chain combines TRBV5-4 with TRBJ2-3; TRBD1 or TRBD2 may be the D gene (5 bases each). The CDR3 is cut off 3 residues early in the read; its end comes from the germline J gene. The length of the CDR3 is 12 residues. Germline values: CDR1 SGHNT, CDR2 YYREEE (reference sequence). Using reference TRBV5-4 and TRBJ2-3 for the parts outside the CDR3, the full variable domain is ETGVTQSPTHLIKTRGQQVTLRCSSQSGHNTVSWYQQALGQGPQFIFQYYREEENGRGNFPPRFSGLQFPNYSSELNVNALELDDSALYLCASSRLGETQYFGPGTRLTVL.